The next 23 T cell receptor beta chains were all read from a single sample in a study of response to subunit inactivated influenza vaccine. TCRdb itself ran the RT-PCR reads through MiXCR, one entry per CDR3 protein. In the table there are about 520,000 distinct CDR3 sequences, over 25% of which are singletons. The sequencing used CD4+ T cells sorted from PBMCs, collected 4 to 6 days after vaccination. The source is a man aged 45 to 65 who received an inactivated influenza vaccine.

This clonotype was seen only a few times. The chain couples TRBV3-1 to TRBJ1-4; no clear D. Germline CDR1 LGHDT, CDR2 YNNKEL (reference sequence). Trimming left V 0 bases short and J 0 bases short, with 8 bases between. CDR3 length equals 16 residues. CDR3 sequence reads: CASSQDQVATNEKLFF. The CDR3 DNA reads TGTGCCAGCAGCCAAGATCAAGTTGCAACTAATGAAAAACTGTTTTTT.

The chain carries TRBV6-1 and TRBJ2-1; 10 nucleotides line up with TRBD2. The CDR3 has 15 residues. The V gene end was trimmed by 6 bases and the J gene end by 2 bases; junction bases not matched to a gene: 4. Germline-derived CDR1 and CDR2 are MNHNS and SASEGT. The CDR3, as DNA: TGTGCCAGCAGACCCAGCGGGAGGGCCTACAATGAGCAGTTCTTC. This translates into CASRPSGRAYNEQFF.

This clonotype turned up a few times. The V call is TRBV20-1, the J call TRBJ1-1, with D hard to call. This CDR3 has 10 residues. V lost 0 bases, J lost 8 bases, and 4 bases lay in between. From germline, CDR1 is DFQATT and CDR2 SNEGSKA (reference sequence). The CDR3 loop is CSAREREAFF. The CDR3 nucleotides read TGCAGTGCTAGAGAAAGGGAAGCTTTCTTT.

This clonotype was seen more than once but under ten times. The V call is TRBV12-3 or TRBV12-4, the J call TRBJ2-6; the match to TRBD2 covers 7 bases. CDR3 length equals 20 residues. Trimming at V came to 2 bases and at J to 1 base, leaving 14 bases not matched to a gene. CDR3 sequence: CASSLLGRGSVVSGANVLTF. The DNA of the CDR3 is TGTGCCAGCAGTTTACTAGGGAGGGGATCGGTGGTTTCTGGGGCCAACGTCCTGACTTTC.

This chain links TRBV3-1 with TRBJ2-2; 10 nucleotides agree with TRBD2. The germline CDR1 and CDR2 sequences are LGHDT and YNNKEL (reference sequence). Losses at the gene ends were 5 bases for V and 1 base for J; bases not matched to a gene: 4. This CDR3 is 16 amino acids long. The CDR3 sequence: CASSYWTSGNTGELFF. As DNA, the CDR3 is TGTGCCAGCAGCTATTGGACTAGCGGGAACACCGGGGAGCTGTTTTTT.

In its sample, this clonotype was seen a few times. This rearrangement joins TRBV10-3 to TRBJ2-1; TRBD2 is a possible D gene (5 bases). The CDR3 has 15 residues. Germline V gene sequence: CDR1 ENHRY, CDR2 SYGVKD. Trimming pared 2 bases from V and 7 bases from J, leaving 15 bases between. CDR3 nucleotides: TGTGCCATCAGTGAGGGAGCGGTGTCTCTTAATGAGCAGTTCTTC. Translated, it gives CAISEGAVSLNEQFF.

This clonotype was detected only a few times. The genes are TRBV28 and TRBJ2-1; 8 nucleotides match TRBD2. Germline V gene lookup returns CDR1 MDHEN and CDR2 SYDVKM. The CDR3 has 15 residues. V trimming: 5 bases; J trimming: 8 bases; junction bases outside the gene matches: 11. DNA of the CDR3: TGTGCCAGCAGTCCAGGGACTAGGGGTTCGGATGAGCAGTTCTTC. Its protein is CASSPGTRGSDEQFF.

This clonotype was recorded a few times. CDR3 sequence (DNA): TGTGCCAGCAGCCACGATGATCGTAATGAGCAGTTCTTC. It yields the protein CASSHDDRNEQFF. The genes are TRBV4-2 and TRBJ2-1; no reliable D call. The length of the CDR3 is 13 residues. Trimming took off 3 bases at V and 7 bases at J, with 10 bases between the two ends. Germline V lookup: CDR1 LGHNA, CDR2 YNFKEQ.

The chain links TRBV11-2 to TRBJ2-7; D tentatively reads TRBD1 or TRBD2 (5 bases each). The germline gives CDR1 SGHAT, CDR2 FQNNGV. This CDR3 is built from 14 residues. V dropped 2 bases and J dropped 6 bases, with 14 bases sitting between them. CDR3 sequence reads: CASSLKGSVAEQYF. CDR3 coding DNA: TGTGCCAGCAGCTTAAAGGGGAGTGTGGCCGAGCAGTACTTC.

The chain combines TRBV10-3 with TRBJ2-6; D may be TRBD1 or TRBD2 (5 bases each). Germline assignment: CDR1 ENHRY and CDR2 SYGVKD. Trimming removed 6 bases from V and 3 bases from J, with 6 bases in between. CDR3 length equals 13 residues. The CDR3 DNA reads TGTGCCATCAGGGGGGATGGGGCCAACGTCCTGACTTTC. Encoded protein: CAIRGDGANVLTF.

The V gene is TRBV27, the J gene TRBJ2-1; a weak D match, TRBD2 (6 bases). The V gene lost 5 bases and the J gene lost 0 bases, with 8 bases spanning the gap. There are 14 residues in the CDR3. The germline CDR1 and CDR2 sequences are MNHEY and SMNVEV (reference sequence). CDR3 residues: CASSTGVSYNEQFF. The CDR3 DNA reads TGTGCCAGCAGTACGGGAGTCTCCTACAATGAGCAGTTCTTC.

V is TRBV6-1 and J is TRBJ2-5; D not certain. V lost 6 bases and J 4 bases, leaving 12 bases between the germline ends. CDR1 is MNHNS and CDR2 is SASEGT in the germline V gene. The CDR3 runs 13 residues. The CDR3 DNA reads TGTGCCAGCAGCGTAACACGACGAGAGACCCAGTACTTC. Amino acid sequence: CASSVTRRETQYF.

This clonotype was seen a handful of times. The J gene is TRBJ2-5, the V gene TRBV7-2; D gene uncertain. The CDR3 spans 12 residues. V shed 5 bases and J shed 4 bases, with 8 bases lying between them. CDR1 is SGHTA, CDR2 FQGNSA, per germline. In DNA form, the CDR3 reads TGTGCCAGCAGCCCATCAGCAGAGACCCAGTACTTC. Amino acid sequence: CASSPSAETQYF.

In this sample, this clonotype turned up a few times. The chain links TRBV29-1 to TRBJ2-3; TRBD2 agrees at 11 bases. Germline values: CDR1 SQVTM, CDR2 ANQGSEA. The V and J ends lost 5 bases and 4 bases, in that order; junction bases with no gene match: 5. This CDR3 has 14 residues. CDR3 coding DNA: TGCAGCGTTCAACTAGCGGGAGTTTCAGATACGCAGTATTTT. Its translation is CSVQLAGVSDTQYF.

V and J are TRBV3-1 and TRBJ1-4; D not certain. V was cut by 4 bases and J by 1 base, with 13 bases left in between. Germline V lookup: CDR1 LGHDT, CDR2 YNNKEL (reference sequence). The CDR3 is 16 residues long. The CDR3 coding sequence is TGTGCCAGCAGCCGGCGGGGTGAAGGAACTAATGAAAAACTGTTTTTT. The encoded protein is CASSRRGEGTNEKLFF. Full variable domain (missing parts from reference TRBV3-1 and TRBJ1-4): DTAVSQTPKYLVTQMGNDKSIKCEQNLGHDTMYWYKQDSKKFLKIMFSYNNKELIINETVPNRFSPKSPDKAHLNLHINSLELGDSAVYFCASSRRGEGTNEKLFFGSGTQLSVL.

The chain links TRBV3-1 to TRBJ2-5, with D unresolved. Germline CDR1 is LGHDT and CDR2 is YNNKEL (reference sequence). The CDR3 length is 15 residues. V dropped 0 bases and J dropped 1 base, with 9 bases sitting between them. CDR3 nucleotides: TGTGCCAGCAGCCAAGAAACCGTTCTCCAAGAGACCCAGTACTTC. Amino acid sequence: CASSQETVLQETQYF.

There are a few counts of this clonotype. The genes are TRBV5-1 and TRBJ2-1, with a possible D match to TRBD2 (6 bases). Trimming took off 0 bases at V and 9 bases at J, with 13 bases between the two ends. CDR3 length: 14 residues. Germline values: CDR1 SGHRS, CDR2 YFSETQ. The CDR3 is CASSLGRGYGEQFF. Here the CDR3 DNA reads TGCGCCAGCAGCTTGGGTCGGGGGTACGGTGAGCAGTTCTTC.

This clonotype was recorded a few times. The rearrangement joins TRBV10-3 to TRBJ2-7, with D tentatively TRBD1 (6 bases). V was pared by 6 bases and J by 5 bases, with 23 bases between. The CDR3 extends over 16 amino acids. Germline assignment: CDR1 ENHRY and CDR2 SYGVKD. CDR3 DNA: TGTGCCATCAGGGACAGATGGGAGAAAAGTCGGGACGAGCAGTACTTC. Its translation is CAIRDRWEKSRDEQYF.

This clonotype has at least ten counts. This chain joins TRBV20-1 and TRBJ2-5; 7 positions match TRBD1. V lost 3 bases, J lost 1 base, and 5 bases stayed unmatched. The CDR3 consists of 14 residues. Germline V lookup: CDR1 DFQATT, CDR2 SNEGSKA (reference sequence). This CDR3 reads CSARTRDSQETQYF. The CDR3 DNA follows: TGCAGTGCTAGGACTCGGGACAGCCAAGAGACCCAGTACTTC.

The CDR3 reads CASSQTGSYGYTF. The CDR3 bases are TGTGCCAGCAGCCAAACAGGGTCCTATGGCTACACCTTC. The V gene is TRBV4-2, the J gene TRBJ1-2, with D perhaps matching TRBD1 (6 bases). The CDR3 contains 13 residues. Trimming left V 2 bases short and J 4 bases short, with 8 bases between. Germline loops: CDR1 LGHNA, CDR2 YNFKEQ.

This chain joins TRBV7-2 and TRBJ2-5; the D is unclear. The CDR3 has 15 residues. The germline V gene has CDR1 SGHTA and CDR2 FQGNSA. Trimming shortened V by 1 base and J by 1 base, and 10 bases separated the two germline ends. The CDR3 sequence is CASSLDRLVQETQYF. CDR3 bases: TGTGCCAGCAGCTTAGATCGCTTGGTCCAAGAGACCCAGTACTTC.

Of note for this clonotype: The junction and the germline gene differ at one end; a read error may be behind it. This chain uses TRBV3-1 with TRBJ1-2; no clear D gene. Germline V gene data show CDR1 as LGHDT and CDR2 as YNNKEL (reference sequence). CDR3 length: 13 residues. In DNA, the CDR3 is TGTGCCAGCAGCGAAGACACTCTTGGGGGCTACACCTTC. It translates to CASSEDTLGGYTF.

The gene calls are TRBV20-1 and TRBJ1-2, with 9 bases matching TRBD1. V lost 7 bases, J lost 4 bases, and 7 bases stayed unmatched. The CDR3 has 13 residues. Per the germline V gene, CDR1 is DFQATT and CDR2 is SNEGSKA (reference sequence). CDR3 loop: CSVGQGVGYGYTF. CDR3 DNA: TGCAGTGTGGGACAGGGAGTGGGCTATGGCTACACCTTC.